The clone carrying this T cell receptor beta chain was found once. The V end was cut by 5 bases, the J end by 7 bases, with 11 bases between. CDR1 and CDR2 from the germline V gene are KGHSH and LQKENI. CDR3 length: 12 amino acids. Generated by immunoSEQ multiplex PCR, the TCRdb table keeps only in-frame clones and is missing some. The table includes around 2,000 clones, around nine tenths detected once. Blood collection times were about day -28 and days 30, 100, 180 posttransplant. This sample is part of a study of T cell clonotyping in hematopoietic cell transplantation. The genes are TRBV18 and TRBJ1-2, with D possibly being TRBD1 (5 bases). The sequence was obtained from a female patient aged 50 to 60 who had an allogeneic stem cell transplant from a related donor, so the T cells may come from the graft donor. Some clones in this sample may be carry-over from other donors' samples. The input for sequencing was peripheral blood mononuclear cells, taken 30 days after allogeneic stem cell transplant. The CDR3 reads CASSTQGFGYTF. The CDR3 DNA reads TGTGCCAGCTCAACTCAGGGTTTTGGCTACACCTTC.